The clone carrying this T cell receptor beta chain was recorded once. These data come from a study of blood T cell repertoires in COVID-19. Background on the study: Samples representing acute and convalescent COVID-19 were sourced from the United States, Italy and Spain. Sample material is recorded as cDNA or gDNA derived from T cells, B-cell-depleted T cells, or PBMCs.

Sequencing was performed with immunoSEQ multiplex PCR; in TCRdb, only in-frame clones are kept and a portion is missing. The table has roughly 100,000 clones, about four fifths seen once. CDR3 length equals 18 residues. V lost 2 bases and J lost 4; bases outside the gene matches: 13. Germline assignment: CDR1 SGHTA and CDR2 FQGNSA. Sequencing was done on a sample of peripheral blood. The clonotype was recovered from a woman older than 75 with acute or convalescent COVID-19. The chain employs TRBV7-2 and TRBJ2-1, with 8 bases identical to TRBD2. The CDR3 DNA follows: TGTGCCAGCAGCTTATGGGCCCTAGCGGGTTGGGTTTACAATGAGCAGTTCTTC. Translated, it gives CASSLWALAGWVYNEQFF.